Each of the 27 T cell receptor beta chains below was sequenced from the same sample in a study of CD8 T cells in Susac syndrome. Reverse transcription of roughly 0.5 to 1 ug RNA was performed with random hexamers. In TCRdb, the immunoSEQ multiplex PCR reads were re-called with MiXCR into one record per CDR3 protein. The sample includes almost 450,000 distinct CDR3 sequences, about 85% of them seen just once. The sample was CD8+ T cells from PBMCs. Receptors were obtained from a human donor with multiple sclerosis.

This chain uses TRBV20-1 with TRBJ2-1; no definite D call. Between the trimmed V and J ends, which lost 1 base and 10 bases, there was a span of 11 bases. Germline CDR1 DFQATT, CDR2 SNEGSKA (reference sequence). The CDR3 extends over 12 amino acids. Written as DNA, the CDR3 is TGCAGTGCTAGAGCGAAGACCACGGAGCAGTTCTTC. Its protein is CSARAKTTEQFF.

The chain employs TRBV11-2 and TRBJ1-5, with D maybe TRBD1 (5 bases). The CDR3 contains 16 residues. The V end was cut by 5 bases, the J end by 3 bases, with 17 bases between. Germline V gives CDR1 SGHAT, CDR2 FQNNGV. For the CDR3, the DNA is TGTGCCAGCAGCGCTCAGTGGGGGGACGTCAATCAGCCCCAGCATTTT. Encoded protein: CASSAQWGDVNQPQHF.

The rearrangement uses TRBV6-1 and TRBJ1-6; 11 bases are a match to TRBD1. V trimming: 4 bases; J trimming: 9 bases; junction bases outside the gene matches: 5. The germline V gene encodes CDR1 MNHNS and CDR2 SASEGT. The CDR3 totals 15 residues. The DNA of the CDR3 is TGTGCCAGCAGTGCTCGGACAGGGGGCTTTTCACCCCTCCACTTT. This sequence encodes CASSARTGGFSPLHF.

The V call is TRBV25-1, the J call TRBJ2-7, with no clear D. Trimming shortened V by 7 bases and J by 0 bases, and 16 bases separated the two germline ends. The CDR3 has 15 amino acids. Germline CDR1 is MGHDK and CDR2 is SYGVNS. This CDR3 reads CASMGFEGTSYEQYF. The CDR3 DNA sequence: TGTGCCAGCATGGGCTTCGAAGGAACCTCCTACGAGCAGTACTTC.

This clonotype was counted a few times. The chain uses TRBV6-5 and TRBJ1-1; D gene ambiguous. Trimming took off 7 bases at V and 0 bases at J, with 15 bases between the two ends. This CDR3 is built from 15 residues. CDR1 is MNHEY, CDR2 SVGAGI, per germline. Here the CDR3 reads CASMALFLMNTEAFF. The DNA of the CDR3 is TGTGCCAGCATGGCCCTCTTCTTAATGAACACTGAAGCTTTCTTT.

This chain connects TRBV12-3 or TRBV12-4 to TRBJ2-7; TRBD2 might be the D (6 bases). V shed 3 bases and J shed 2 bases, with 11 bases lying between them. The CDR3 runs to 14 residues. The CDR3 reads CASSFLEGTYEQYF. The CDR3 DNA reads TGTGCCAGCAGTTTCCTGGAGGGGACCTACGAGCAGTACTTC.

The J gene is TRBJ1-1, the V gene TRBV7-9; D is undetermined. V shed 1 base and J shed 2 bases, with 8 bases lying between them. Germline V lookup: CDR1 SEHNR, CDR2 FQNEAQ (reference sequence). The CDR3 is 14 residues long. The CDR3 DNA sequence: TGTGCCAGCAGCTTAGTAGCAGTTAACACTGAAGCTTTCTTT. Residues: CASSLVAVNTEAFF.

This clonotype has only a few counts. Written as DNA, the CDR3 is TGTGCCAGCAGCTTACGAGGGCGGGACTACGAGCAGTACTTC. Its protein product is CASSLRGRDYEQYF. The chain recombines TRBV11-2 with TRBJ2-7; TRBD2 might be the D (6 bases). This CDR3 has 14 amino acids. Trimming left V 2 bases short and J 3 bases short, with 11 bases between. Germline lookup yields CDR1 SGHAT and CDR2 FQNNGV.

This clonotype was counted once. CDR3 protein: CASSSTKGIGQYF. The CDR3 DNA reads TGTGCCAGCAGCTCTACTAAGGGGATTGGGCAGTATTTT. V usage is TRBV7-9 and J usage is TRBJ2-3; perhaps TRBD1 as D (5 bases). V lost 4 bases to trimming and J lost 11 bases, with 16 bases between them. This CDR3 contains 13 residues. Germline lookup yields CDR1 SEHNR and CDR2 FQNEAQ (reference sequence).

The rearrangement links TRBV12-3 or TRBV12-4 to TRBJ1-1; the D is unclear. V was pared by 5 bases and J by 0 bases, with 10 bases between. This CDR3 spans 14 amino acids. The CDR3, as DNA: TGTGCCAGCAGTGTCAGGAGGCTGAACACTGAAGCTTTCTTT. Its translation is CASSVRRLNTEAFF.

This chain links TRBV27 with TRBJ2-7; D tentatively fits TRBD1 or TRBD2 (5 bases each). This CDR3 region has 22 residues. The germline V and J ends were trimmed by 6 bases and 4 bases, with 40 bases remaining between them. Per the germline V gene, CDR1 is MNHEY and CDR2 is SMNVEV (reference sequence). The CDR3, as DNA: TGTGCCAGCAGCCCTCTGCCGGGGCAGGGCTCGAGGGCGGTTATTTTGGGATACGAGCAGTACTTC. Translation: CASSPLPGQGSRAVILGYEQYF.

V and J are TRBV15 and TRBJ2-1, with TRBD1 identical over 9 bases. This CDR3 has 14 residues. CDR1 and CDR2 (germline): LNHNV, YYDKDF (reference sequence). The J segment lost 3 bases and the V segment lost 6 bases, leaving 3 bases of the junction unmatched. CDR3 coding DNA: TGTGCCACCAGAGTGGGACAGGGCTACAATGAGCAGTTCTTC. This sequence encodes CATRVGQGYNEQFF. The whole variable domain, filled in from reference TRBV15 and TRBJ2-1, reads DAMVIQNPRYQVTQFGKPVTLSCSQTLNHNVMYWYQQKSSQAPKLLFHYYDKDFNNEADTPDNFQSRRPNTSFCFLDIRSPGLGDTAMYLCATRVGQGYNEQFFGPGTRLTVL.

The chain couples TRBV11-1 to TRBJ2-7; D might be TRBD1 (5 bases). Trimming took off 3 bases at V and 0 bases at J, with 12 bases between the two ends. Germline values: CDR1 SGHAT, CDR2 FQDESV (reference sequence). The CDR3 has 15 residues. The CDR3 DNA reads TGTGCCAGCAGCTTCGATGTGGACAACTCCTACGAGCAGTACTTC. Its translation is CASSFDVDNSYEQYF.

This clonotype has just a few counts. The chain links TRBV7-9 to TRBJ2-2; D may be TRBD1 or TRBD2 (5 bases each). V lost 8 bases and J lost 3, with 16 bases in between. The CDR3 runs 15 residues. The germline CDR1 and CDR2 sequences are SEHNR and FQNEAQ (reference sequence). The CDR3: CASQLGQGDTGELFF. DNA for the CDR3: TGTGCCAGCCAGTTGGGGCAGGGAGACACCGGGGAGCTGTTTTTT.

This sequence joins TRBV27 and TRBJ2-1; the D gene is possibly TRBD2 (5 bases). V was trimmed by 5 bases and J by 6 bases, leaving 17 bases between them. This CDR3 has 15 residues. Germline V CDR1 and CDR2: MNHEY, SMNVEV (reference sequence). The CDR3 nucleotides read TGTGCCAGCAGTCCAACTAGTTCAAACGGCAATGAGCAGTTCTTC. This gives the protein CASSPTSSNGNEQFF.

The chain is built from TRBV23-1 and TRBJ2-1; 9 nucleotides agree with TRBD1. TRBV23-1 is reported as an ORF; its role is uncertain. This CDR3 is built from 17 residues. Germline trimming cut 3 bases from V and 7 bases from J; bases unmatched to any gene: 13. The CDR3 sequence is CASSHKGTGSLDNEQFF. The CDR3, as DNA: TGCGCCAGCAGTCATAAGGGGACAGGGAGTTTGGATAATGAGCAGTTCTTC.

The chain carries TRBV2 and TRBJ2-3, with D unclear. Between the trimmed V and J ends, which lost 4 bases and 6 bases, there was a span of 8 bases. Germline assignment: CDR1 SNHLY and CDR2 FYNNEI. The CDR3 has 12 residues. In DNA form, the CDR3 reads TGTGCCAGCAGTGCCGACTTGGATACGCAGTATTTT. Amino acids: CASSADLDTQYF.

The sample holds a few counts of this clonotype. The genes are TRBV4-1 and TRBJ2-2; D is perhaps TRBD1 or TRBD2 (5 bases each). V lost 3 bases and J 2 bases, leaving 10 bases between the germline ends. CDR3 size: 15 residues. Looked up from germline, CDR1 is MGHRA and CDR2 is YSYEKL. In nucleotides, the CDR3 is TGCGCCAGCAGCCAGCTAGGGACCAACACCGGGGAGCTGTTTTTT. It translates to CASSQLGTNTGELFF.

V and J are TRBV5-1 and TRBJ2-5; TRBD1 agrees at 9 bases. V lost 5 bases and J lost 3; bases outside the gene matches: 8. CDR1 is SGHRS, CDR2 YFSETQ, per germline. The CDR3 is 15 amino acids. The CDR3 sequence: CASRRDRDLKETQYF. CDR3 nucleotide sequence: TGCGCCAGCAGACGGGACAGGGACCTCAAAGAGACCCAGTACTTC.

This rearrangement joins TRBV4-1 to TRBJ2-6, with D possibly being TRBD2 (5 bases). V shed 3 bases and J shed 0 bases, with 9 bases lying between them. CDR3 length: 16 residues. CDR1 is MGHRA and CDR2 is YSYEKL in the germline V gene. The CDR3 DNA follows: TGCGCCAGCAGCCACCCGGGGAGCTCTGGGGCCAACGTCCTGACTTTC. Translated: CASSHPGSSGANVLTF.

This chain connects TRBV5-1 to TRBJ2-3; D gene uncertain. Germline V CDR1 and CDR2: SGHRS, YFSETQ. V shed 4 bases and J shed 0 bases, with 12 bases lying between them. This CDR3 has 15 amino acids. The CDR3 nucleotides are TGCGCCAGCAGCGATCGACTGGAAAGCACAGATACGCAGTATTTT. It specifies CASSDRLESTDTQYF.

The gene calls are TRBV28 and TRBJ2-3; 8 positions agree with TRBD1. Trimming took 6 bases from V and 1 from J; bases not matched to a gene: 6. CDR3 length equals 15 residues. The germline CDR1 and CDR2 sequences are MDHEN and SYDVKM. The CDR3 nucleotides are TGTGCCAGCAGACAGGACAGGGAAGGCACAGATACGCAGTATTTT. Translation: CASRQDREGTDTQYF.

The rearrangement links TRBV27 to TRBJ2-7, with D perhaps TRBD2 (5 bases). Germline CDR1 MNHEY, CDR2 SMNVEV (reference sequence). The V and J ends lost 4 bases and 4 bases respectively, with 8 bases between them. This CDR3 is built from 12 residues. Here the CDR3 DNA reads TGTGCCAGCAGTTCGGGATTTTACGAGCAGTACTTC. Encoded protein: CASSSGFYEQYF.

The chain carries TRBV9 and TRBJ2-7; no clear D. Trimming cost V 0 bases and J 3 bases, with 10 bases left between them. Germline CDR1 and CDR2: SGDLS and YYNGEE. There are 14 residues in the CDR3. The CDR3 sequence: CASSVEDQVYEQYF. The CDR3 DNA is TGTGCCAGCAGCGTAGAGGATCAAGTCTACGAGCAGTACTTC.

The V and J genes are TRBV5-4 and TRBJ2-4, with D possibly being TRBD1 or TRBD2 (5 bases each). CDR1 SGHNT and CDR2 YYREEE come from the germline V gene (reference sequence). This CDR3 has 13 amino acids. V lost 2 bases and J 7 bases, leaving 10 bases between the germline ends. CDR3 amino acids: CASSFLGDNIQYF. The CDR3 coding sequence is TGTGCCAGCAGCTTCCTAGGGGACAACATTCAGTACTTC.

The rearrangement uses TRBV12-3 or TRBV12-4 and TRBJ2-7; TRBD1 agrees at 7 bases. The CDR3 covers 13 residues. Losses at the gene ends were 3 bases for V and 4 bases for J; bases not matched to a gene: 3. The CDR3 reads CASSFGGQYEQYF. The CDR3 nucleotides are TGTGCCAGCAGTTTTGGGGGACAGTACGAGCAGTACTTC.

With respect to this clonotype: One end of the junction fails to match germline, which may point to a read error. The J gene is TRBJ2-3, the V gene TRBV12-3 or TRBV12-4; D ambiguous. The CDR3 contains 13 residues. CDR3 sequence (DNA): TGTTCCAGCAGTACGACGGCCACAGATACGCAGTATTTT. Translating gives CSSSTTATDTQYF.